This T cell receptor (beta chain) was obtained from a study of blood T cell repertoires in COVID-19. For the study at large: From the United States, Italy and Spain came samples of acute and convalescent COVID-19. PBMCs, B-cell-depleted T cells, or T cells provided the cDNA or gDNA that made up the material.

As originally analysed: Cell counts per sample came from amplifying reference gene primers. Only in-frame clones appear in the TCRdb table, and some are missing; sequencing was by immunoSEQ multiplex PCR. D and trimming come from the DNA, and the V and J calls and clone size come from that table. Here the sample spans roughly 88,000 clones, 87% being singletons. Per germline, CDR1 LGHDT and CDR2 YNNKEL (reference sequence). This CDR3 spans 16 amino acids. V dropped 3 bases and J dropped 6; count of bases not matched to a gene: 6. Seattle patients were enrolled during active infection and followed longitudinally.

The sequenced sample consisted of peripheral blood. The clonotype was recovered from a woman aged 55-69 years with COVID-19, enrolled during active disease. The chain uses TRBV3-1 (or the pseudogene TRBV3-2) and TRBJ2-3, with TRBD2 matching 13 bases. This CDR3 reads CASSHGLAGDSDTQYF. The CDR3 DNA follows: TGTGCCAGCAGCCACGGACTAGCGGGGGATTCGGATACGCAGTATTTT.